Below, one TCR beta chain is given with its context. Its cognate antigen is unknown. Treatment in this sample: approximately nine-day PBMC culture with coronavirus spike peptide pools or control peptides (ViraFEST assay). The culture of more than 1.5 million PBMCs per well included approximately 10 IU/ml IL-2 and approximately 10 ug/ml peptide pools. With fresh IL-2 medium, half the medium was replaced on days 3 and 7. This specimen comes from a study of vaccination and CD4 T cells after COVID-19. Study summary: Each control was exposed to a CEFX pool, an HIV-1 Nef pool, or no peptide at all.

With the Oncomine TCR Beta short-read assay, DNA from cultured CD4+ T cells was sequenced. DNA came from CD4+ T cells after culture. TCRdb redid the calling of the PCR reads with MiXCR, one entry per CDR3 protein. Of over 15,000 distinct CDR3 sequences listed, 42% are singletons. The V end was cut by 4 bases, the J end by 4 bases, with 13 bases between. The V gene's germline CDR1 is LNHDA and CDR2 SQIVND (reference sequence). This CDR3 is 14 amino acids long. The sample here was CD4+ T cells from blood, cultured in vitro, taken before SARS-CoV-2 vaccination. The J gene is TRBJ2-5, the V gene TRBV19, with D perhaps TRBD2 (6 bases). The clonotype comes from a human donor who had recovered from COVID-19. The CDR3 DNA is TGTGCCAGTAGTAAGGGACTTCGAGGAGAGACCCAGTACTTC. Protein product: CASSKGLRGETQYF.